This T cell receptor (beta chain) is from a study of blood T cell repertoires in COVID-19. Study-level background: Material from acute and convalescent COVID-19 was sourced from the United States, Italy and Spain.

In the original workflow: By means of reference gene primer amplification, nucleated cell counts were estimated. Using immunoSEQ multiplex PCR, the repertoire was profiled, and TCRdb retains in-frame clones only, with some absent. That table is the source of V, J and clone size, and D and trimming were worked out from the DNA. The sample lists about 200,000 clones, about 79% occurring once. V was cut by 5 bases and J by 3 bases, with 14 bases left in between. This CDR3 is 14 amino acids long. Germline values: CDR1 WSHSY, CDR2 SAAADI. The TCR was taken from a human donor in a cohort sampled during active COVID-19. The specimen was peripheral blood. This rearrangement joins TRBV10-2 to TRBJ2-7, with D tentatively TRBD2 (6 bases). The DNA of the CDR3 is TGCGCCAGCAGTTTCAGCGGGCGACACTACGAGCAGTACTTC. Translated: CASSFSGRHYEQYF.